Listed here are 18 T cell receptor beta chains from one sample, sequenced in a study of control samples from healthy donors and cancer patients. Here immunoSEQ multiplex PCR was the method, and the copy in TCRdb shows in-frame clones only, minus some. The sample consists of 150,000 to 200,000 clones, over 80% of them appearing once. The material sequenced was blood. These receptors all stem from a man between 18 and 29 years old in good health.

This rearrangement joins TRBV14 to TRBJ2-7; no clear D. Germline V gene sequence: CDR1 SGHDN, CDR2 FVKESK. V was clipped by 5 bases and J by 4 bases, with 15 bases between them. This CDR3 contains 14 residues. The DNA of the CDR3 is TGTGCCAGCAGCTTACGAGCGCCTTCTTACGAGCAGTACTTC. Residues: CASSLRAPSYEQYF.

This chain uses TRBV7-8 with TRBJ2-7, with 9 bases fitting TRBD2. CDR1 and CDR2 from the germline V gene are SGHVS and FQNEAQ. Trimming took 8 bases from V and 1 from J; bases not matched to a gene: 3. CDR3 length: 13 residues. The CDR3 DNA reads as TGTGCCAGCCAGCGGGGGGATTCCTACGAGCAGTACTTC. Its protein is CASQRGDSYEQYF.

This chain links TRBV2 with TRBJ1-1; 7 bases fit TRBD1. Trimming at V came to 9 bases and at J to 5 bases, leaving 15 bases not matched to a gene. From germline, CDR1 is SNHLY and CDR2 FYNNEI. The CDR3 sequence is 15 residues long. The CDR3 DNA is TGTGCCAGTATCCTCGGGAGGGGGCTGGGGACTGAAGCTTTCTTT. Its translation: CASILGRGLGTEAFF.

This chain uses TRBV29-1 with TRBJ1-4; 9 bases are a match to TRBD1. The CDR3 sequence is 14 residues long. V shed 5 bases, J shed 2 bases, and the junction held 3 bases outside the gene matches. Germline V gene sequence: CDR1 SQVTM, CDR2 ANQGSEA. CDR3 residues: CSVFTGGTNEKLFF. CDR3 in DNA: TGCAGCGTTTTCACAGGGGGCACTAATGAAAAACTGTTTTTT.

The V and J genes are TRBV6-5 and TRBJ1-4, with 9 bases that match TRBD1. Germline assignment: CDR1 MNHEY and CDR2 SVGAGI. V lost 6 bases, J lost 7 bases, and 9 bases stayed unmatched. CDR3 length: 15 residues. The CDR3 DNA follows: TGTGCCAGCAGCCGGGGGGGGACAGGGACTGAAAAACTGTTTTTT. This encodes CASSRGGTGTEKLFF.

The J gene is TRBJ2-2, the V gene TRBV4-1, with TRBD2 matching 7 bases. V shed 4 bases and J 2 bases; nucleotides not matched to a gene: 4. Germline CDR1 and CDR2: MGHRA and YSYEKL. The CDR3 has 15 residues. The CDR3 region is CASSPRGDNTGELFF. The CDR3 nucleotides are TGCGCCAGCAGCCCCCGGGGGGATAACACCGGGGAGCTGTTTTTT.

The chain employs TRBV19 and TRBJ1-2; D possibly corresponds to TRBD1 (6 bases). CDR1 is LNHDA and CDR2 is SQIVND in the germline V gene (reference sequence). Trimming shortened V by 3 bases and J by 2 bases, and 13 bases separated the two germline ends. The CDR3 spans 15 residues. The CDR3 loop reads CASSIRQDKNYGYTF. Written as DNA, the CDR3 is TGTGCCAGTAGTATCCGACAGGACAAGAACTATGGCTACACCTTC.

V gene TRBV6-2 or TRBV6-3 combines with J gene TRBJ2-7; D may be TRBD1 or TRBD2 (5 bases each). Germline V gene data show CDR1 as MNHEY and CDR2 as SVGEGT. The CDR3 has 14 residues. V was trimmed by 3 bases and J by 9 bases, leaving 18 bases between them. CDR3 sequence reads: CASSYVAGSLRQYF. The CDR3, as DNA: TGTGCCAGCAGTTATGTGGCAGGGAGTCTTAGGCAGTACTTC.

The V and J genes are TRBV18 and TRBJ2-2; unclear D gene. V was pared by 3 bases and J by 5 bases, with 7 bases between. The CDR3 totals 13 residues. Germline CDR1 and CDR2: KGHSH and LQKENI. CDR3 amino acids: CASSPRVTGELFF. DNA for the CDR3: TGTGCCAGCTCACCTCGGGTTACCGGGGAGCTGTTTTTT.

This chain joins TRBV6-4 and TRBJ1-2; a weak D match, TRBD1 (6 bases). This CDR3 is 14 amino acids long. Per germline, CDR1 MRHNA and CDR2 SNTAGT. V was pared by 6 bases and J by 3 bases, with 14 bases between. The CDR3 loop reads CASSYRDPDYGYTF. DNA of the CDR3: TGTGCCAGCAGCTACAGGGATCCCGACTATGGCTACACCTTC.

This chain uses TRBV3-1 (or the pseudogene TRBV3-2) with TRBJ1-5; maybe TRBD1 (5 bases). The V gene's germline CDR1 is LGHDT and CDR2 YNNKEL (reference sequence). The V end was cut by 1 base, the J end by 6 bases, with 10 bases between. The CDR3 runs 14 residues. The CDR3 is CASSQGQNGQPQHF. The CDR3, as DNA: TGTGCCAGCAGCCAAGGACAGAATGGTCAGCCCCAGCATTTT.

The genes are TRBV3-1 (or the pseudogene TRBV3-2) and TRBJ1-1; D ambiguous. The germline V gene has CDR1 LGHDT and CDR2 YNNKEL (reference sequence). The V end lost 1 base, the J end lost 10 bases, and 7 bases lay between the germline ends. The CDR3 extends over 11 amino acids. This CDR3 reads CASSQARAAFF. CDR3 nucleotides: TGTGCCAGCAGCCAAGCCCGGGCAGCTTTCTTT.

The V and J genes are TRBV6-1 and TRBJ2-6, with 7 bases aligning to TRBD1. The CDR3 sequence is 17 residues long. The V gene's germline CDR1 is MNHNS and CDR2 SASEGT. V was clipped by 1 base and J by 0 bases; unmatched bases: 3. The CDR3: CASSEGGGPSGANVLTF. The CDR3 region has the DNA TGTGCCAGCAGTGAAGGAGGGGGCCCCTCTGGGGCCAACGTCCTGACTTTC.

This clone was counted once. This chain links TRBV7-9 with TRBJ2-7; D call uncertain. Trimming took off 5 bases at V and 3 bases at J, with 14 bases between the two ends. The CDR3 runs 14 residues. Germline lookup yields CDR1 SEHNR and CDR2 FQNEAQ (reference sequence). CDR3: CASSPGPPFYEQYF. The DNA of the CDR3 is TGTGCCAGCAGCCCCGGACCCCCATTCTACGAGCAGTACTTC.

The CDR3 here is CAISESGLAGVGEQFF. CDR3 DNA: TGTGCCATCAGTGAGTCGGGACTAGCGGGGGTGGGGGAGCAGTTCTTC. V gene TRBV10-3 combines with J gene TRBJ2-1, with 14 bases identical to TRBD2. The CDR3 runs 16 residues. After removal of 0 bases from V and 10 bases from J, the junction contained 5 bases not matched to a gene. Germline V gene sequence: CDR1 ENHRY, CDR2 SYGVKD.

The chain's CDR3 is CASSETAGNTIYF. The CDR3 nucleotides read TGTGCCAGCAGTGAAACAGCTGGAAACACCATATATTTT. V is TRBV2 and J is TRBJ1-3; D remains ambiguous. This CDR3 comprises 13 residues. Trimming cost V 2 bases and J 2 bases, with 4 bases left between them. Per the germline V gene, CDR1 is SNHLY and CDR2 is FYNNEI.

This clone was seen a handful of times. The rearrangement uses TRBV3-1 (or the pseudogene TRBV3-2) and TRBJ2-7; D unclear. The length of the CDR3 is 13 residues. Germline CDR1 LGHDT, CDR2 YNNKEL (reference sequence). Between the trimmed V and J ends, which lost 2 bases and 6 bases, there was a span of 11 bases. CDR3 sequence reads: CASSQNVGSEQYF. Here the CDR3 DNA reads TGTGCCAGCAGCCAAAACGTCGGGTCCGAGCAGTACTTC.

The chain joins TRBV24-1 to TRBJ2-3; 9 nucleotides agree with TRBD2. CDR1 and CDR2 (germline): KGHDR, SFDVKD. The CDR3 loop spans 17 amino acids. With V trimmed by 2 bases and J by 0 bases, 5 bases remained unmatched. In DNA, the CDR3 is TGTGCCACCAGTGATTCCGGGACTAGCAGTAGCACAGATACGCAGTATTTT. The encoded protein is CATSDSGTSSSTDTQYF.